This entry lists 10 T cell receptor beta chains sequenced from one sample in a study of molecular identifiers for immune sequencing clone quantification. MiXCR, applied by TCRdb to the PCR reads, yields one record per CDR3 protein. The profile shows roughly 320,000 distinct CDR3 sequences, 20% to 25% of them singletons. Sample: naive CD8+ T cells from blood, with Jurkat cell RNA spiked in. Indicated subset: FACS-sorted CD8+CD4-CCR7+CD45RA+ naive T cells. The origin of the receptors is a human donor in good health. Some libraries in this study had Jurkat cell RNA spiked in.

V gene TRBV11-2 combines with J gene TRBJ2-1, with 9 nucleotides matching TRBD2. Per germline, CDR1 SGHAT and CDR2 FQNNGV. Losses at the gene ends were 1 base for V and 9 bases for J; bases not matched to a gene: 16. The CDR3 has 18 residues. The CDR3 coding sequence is TGTGCCAGCAGCTTAGGGGCCCTCGTGCTAGCGGGGTTAGGTGAGCAGTTCTTC. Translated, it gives CASSLGALVLAGLGEQFF.

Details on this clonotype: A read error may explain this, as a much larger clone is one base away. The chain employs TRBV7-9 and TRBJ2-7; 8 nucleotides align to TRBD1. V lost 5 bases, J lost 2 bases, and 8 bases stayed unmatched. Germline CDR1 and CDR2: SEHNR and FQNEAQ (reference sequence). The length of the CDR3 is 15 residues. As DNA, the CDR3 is TGTGCCAGCAGCCCTCCGGGACAGGCAGCCTACGAGCAGTACTTC. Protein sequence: CASSPPGQAAYEQYF. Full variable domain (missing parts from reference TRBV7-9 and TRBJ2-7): DTGVSQNPRHKITKRGQNVTFRCDPISEHNRLYWYRQTLGQGPEFLTYFQNEAQLEKSRLLSDRFSAERPKGSFSTLEIQRTEQGDSAMYLCASSPPGQAAYEQYFGPGTRLTVT.

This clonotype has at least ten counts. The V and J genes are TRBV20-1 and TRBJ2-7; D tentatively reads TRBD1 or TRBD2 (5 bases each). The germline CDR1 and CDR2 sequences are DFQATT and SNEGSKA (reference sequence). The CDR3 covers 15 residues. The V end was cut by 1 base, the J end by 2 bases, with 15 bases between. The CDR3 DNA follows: TGCAGTGCTAGAGGGGGCAGGACTCCGACCTACGAGCAGTACTTC. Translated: CSARGGRTPTYEQYF.

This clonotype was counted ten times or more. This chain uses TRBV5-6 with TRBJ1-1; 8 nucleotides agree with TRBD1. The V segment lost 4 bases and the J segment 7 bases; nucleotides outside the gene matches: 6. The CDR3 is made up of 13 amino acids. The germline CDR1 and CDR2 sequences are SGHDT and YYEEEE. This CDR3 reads CASSMTGDLEAFF. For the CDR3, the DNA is TGTGCCAGCAGCATGACAGGGGACCTTGAAGCTTTCTTT.

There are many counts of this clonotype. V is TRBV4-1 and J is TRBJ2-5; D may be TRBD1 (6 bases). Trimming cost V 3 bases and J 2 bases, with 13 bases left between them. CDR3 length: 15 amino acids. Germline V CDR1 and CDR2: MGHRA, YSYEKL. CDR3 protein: CASSHSDRRQETQYF. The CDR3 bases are TGCGCCAGCAGCCACAGTGACAGGCGACAAGAGACCCAGTACTTC.

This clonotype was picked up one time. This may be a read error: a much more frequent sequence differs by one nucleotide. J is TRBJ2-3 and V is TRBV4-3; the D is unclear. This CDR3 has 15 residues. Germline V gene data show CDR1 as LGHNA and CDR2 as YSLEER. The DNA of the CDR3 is TGCGTCAGCAGCCAAGCGCGCGCACCTACAGATACGCAGTATTTT. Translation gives CVSSQARAPTDTQYF.

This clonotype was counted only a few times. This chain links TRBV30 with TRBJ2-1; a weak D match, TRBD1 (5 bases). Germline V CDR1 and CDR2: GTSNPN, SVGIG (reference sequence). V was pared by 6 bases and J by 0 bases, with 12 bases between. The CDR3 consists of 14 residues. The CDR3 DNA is TGTGCCTGTCGACAGTTGAGCTCCTACAATGAGCAGTTCTTC. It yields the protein CACRQLSSYNEQFF.

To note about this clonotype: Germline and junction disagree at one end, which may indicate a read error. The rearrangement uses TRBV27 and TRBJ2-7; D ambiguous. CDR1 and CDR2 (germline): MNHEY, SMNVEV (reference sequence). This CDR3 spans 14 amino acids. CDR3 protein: CASRIEEQTYGQYF. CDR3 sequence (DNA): TGTGCCAGCCGGATCGAAGAACAGACCTACGGGCAGTACTTC.

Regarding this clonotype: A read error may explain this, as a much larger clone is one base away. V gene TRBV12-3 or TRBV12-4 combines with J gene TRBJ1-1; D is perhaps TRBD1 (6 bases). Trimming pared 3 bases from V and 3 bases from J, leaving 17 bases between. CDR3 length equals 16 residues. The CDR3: CASSFTGKGGDTEAFF. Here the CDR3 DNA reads TGTGCCAGCAGTTTCACAGGAAAAGGGGGGGACACTGAAGCTTTCTTT.

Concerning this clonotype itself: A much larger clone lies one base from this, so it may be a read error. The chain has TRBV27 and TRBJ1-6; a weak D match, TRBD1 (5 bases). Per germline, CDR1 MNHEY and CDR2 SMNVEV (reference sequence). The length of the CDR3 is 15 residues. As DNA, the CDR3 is TGTGCCAGCAGTTTACAGGGCCCCTATAATTCACCCCACCACTTT. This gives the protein CASSLQGPYNSPHHF.